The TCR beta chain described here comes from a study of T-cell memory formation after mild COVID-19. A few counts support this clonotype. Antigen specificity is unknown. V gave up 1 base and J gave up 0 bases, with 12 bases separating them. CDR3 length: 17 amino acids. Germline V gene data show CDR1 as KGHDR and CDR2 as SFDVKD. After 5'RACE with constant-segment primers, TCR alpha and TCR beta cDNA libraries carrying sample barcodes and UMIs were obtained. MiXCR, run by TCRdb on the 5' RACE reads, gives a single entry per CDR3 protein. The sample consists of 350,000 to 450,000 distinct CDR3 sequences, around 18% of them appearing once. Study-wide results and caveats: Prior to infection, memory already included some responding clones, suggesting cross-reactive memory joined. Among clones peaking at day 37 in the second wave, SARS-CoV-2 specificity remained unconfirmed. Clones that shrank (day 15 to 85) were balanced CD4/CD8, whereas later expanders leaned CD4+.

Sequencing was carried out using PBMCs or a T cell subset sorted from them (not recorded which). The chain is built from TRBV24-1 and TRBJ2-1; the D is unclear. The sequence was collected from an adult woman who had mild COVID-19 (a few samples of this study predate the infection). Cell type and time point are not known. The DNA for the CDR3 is TGTGCCACCAGTGATTTTGGCAGGCAGAGCTCCTACAATGAGCAGTTCTTC. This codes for CATSDFGRQSSYNEQFF.